This is a list of T cell receptor beta chains from one sample in a study of tumor T cells in aggressive B-cell lymphoma. Clones were sequenced by immunoSEQ multiplex PCR, and TCRdb holds only the in-frame ones, with some missing. The repertoire holds 8,500 to 14,000 clones, with approximately 89% as singletons. The sample consisted of tumor tissue. These receptors were taken from an adult with diffuse large B cell lymphoma. Each CDR3 is given with its conserved first and last residue.

j_call v_call cdr3_aa
TRBJ2-7 TRBV27 CASVGPRYEQYF
TRBJ2-6 TRBV14 CASSQHSGANVLTF
NA TRBV11-2 CASSLNAGSLDEQYF
TRBJ2-1 TRBV29-1 CSHPPKTGDNEQFF
TRBJ2-7 TRBV5-1 CASSLGLLGRGSYEQYF
TRBJ1-2 TRBV18 CASSPDRQGDGYTF
TRBJ2-1 TRBV5-1 CASSRGGGRDNEQFF
TRBJ2-7 TRBV7-2 CASSLEPGTNYEQYF
TRBJ2-1 TRBV28 CASSFTLEQFF
TRBJ2-6 TRBV5-6 CASSWGGAPTGANVLTF
TRBJ2-3 TRBV10-3 CAISESATDTQYF
TRBJ2-3 TRBV10-3 CASSPGATDTQYF
TRBJ2-7 TRBV4-1 CASSRQGQGLDEQYF
TRBJ2-5 TRBV10-3 CAIRGQGAYQETQYF
NA TRBV28 CASSWRLAGGNEQYF
TRBJ1-4 TRBV2 CASSEERGRGKLFF
TRBJ1-5 TRBV28 CASSPPGRWWPQHF
TRBJ2-2 TRBV6-5 CASSPGTGGTGELFF
TRBJ1-5 TRBV19 CASSISGVGNQPQHF
TRBJ2-7 TRBV18 CASSDGVRLYEQYF
TRBJ2-6 TRBV4-1 CASSRGGANVLTF
TRBJ2-7 TRBV6-1 CASRRGQGGYEQYF
TRBJ2-7 TRBV7-9 CASSSTSGSYEQYF
TRBJ2-3 TRBV29-1 CSGRAPTDTQYF
TRBJ2-2 TRBV5-1 CASSFRLEDTGELFF
TRBJ2-3 TRBV5-8 CASSLAGLSDTQYF
TRBJ2-7 TRBV6-1 CASSADRGLSYEQYF
TRBJ2-1 TRBV19 CASSFSGPPRSEQFF
TRBJ2-1 TRBV7-6 CASSPSGRGDEQFF
TRBJ2-2 TRBV30 CAWSVFRETGELFF
TRBJ1-2 TRBV18 CASSPDRGYGYTF
TRBJ1-2 TRBV7-2 CASSLGIGEVVRGYTF
TRBJ2-2 TRBV5-4 CASSPAGGVYDTGELFF
TRBJ1-6 TRBV6-6 CASSYGRGSSPLHF
TRBJ1-6 TRBV6-5 CASSRGRKNSPLHF
TRBJ1-2 TRBV5-5 CASSPMTGGYGYTF
TRBJ2-1 TRBV29-1 CSAPGGRGPYNEQFF
TRBJ1-5 TRBV30 CAWSPKNREQLNQPQHF